This is a list of T cell receptor beta chains from one sample in a study of blood T cell repertoires in COVID-19. Sequenced by immunoSEQ multiplex PCR; TCRdb stores in-frame clones only, minus some. The data hold under 250,000 clones, with 85% to 95% observed a single time. Sequenced material: peripheral blood. The receptors derive from a man aged 30 to 39 with COVID-19, enrolled during active disease. CDR3s include the opening cysteine and the closing phenylalanine or tryptophan. D genes are given only for firm matches. Size is stated for part of the rows, as once, few or many counts, or as a class when the clone is expanded.

V gene	clone size	D gene	J gene	CDR3 protein	CDR3 DNA
TRBV5-1	-	-	TRBJ1-2	CASSLGGRGSYGYAF	TGCGCCAGCAGCTTGGGTGGCAGGGGATCCTATGGCTACGCCTTC
TRBV5-6	-	-	TRBJ2-2	CASSLVGRNTGELFF	TGTGCCAGCAGCTTGGTTGGCAGAAACACCGGGGAGCTGTTTTTT
TRBV7-9	-	TRBD2	TRBJ2-3	CASSPTSGGRTDTQYF	TGTGCCAGCAGCCCAACTAGCGGGGGGCGCACAGATACGCAGTATTTT
TRBV4-1	once	-	TRBJ1-2	CASSQDRAKGFRGYTF	TGCGCCAGCAGCCAAGATCGAGCGAAGGGGTTCCGTGGCTACACCTTC
TRBV23-1	-	TRBD1	TRBJ1-5	CASSQTGTGHQPQHF	TGCGCCAGCAGTCAGACCGGGACAGGTCATCAGCCCCAGCATTTT
TRBV4-1	-	TRBD1	TRBJ1-2	CASSQGPVDRAGYGYTF	TGCGCCAGCAGCCAAGGCCCGGTAGACAGGGCCGGCTATGGCTACACCTTC
TRBV5-1	-	-	TRBJ2-5	CASLRGILAQETQYF	TGCGCCAGCCTACGGGGTATTCTGGCGCAAGAGACCCAGTACTTC
TRBV9	-	-	TRBJ2-7	CASSPRGGRGHEQYF	TGTGCCAGCAGCCCAAGGGGGGGCAGGGGCCACGAGCAGTACTTC
TRBV7-9	-	-	TRBJ1-2	CASSLAARAPYGYTF	TGTGCCAGCAGCCTCGCGGCCCGAGCCCCCTATGGCTACACCTTC
TRBV4-1	-	TRBD1	TRBJ2-5	CASSRTGEPTGETQYF	TGCGCCAGCAGCCGGACAGGGGAACCTACGGGGGAGACCCAGTACTTC
TRBV2	-	TRBD1	TRBJ2-2	CASSLGQGADTGELFF	TGTGCCAGCAGCCTAGGACAGGGGGCGGACACCGGGGAGCTGTTTTTT
TRBV6-5	-	TRBD1	TRBJ1-2	CASSPDRVIYGYTF	TGTGCCAGCAGTCCAGACAGGGTGATCTATGGCTACACCTTC
TRBV6-5	-	-	TRBJ1-2	CASVGRGAENYGYTF	TGTGCCAGCGTGGGACGGGGGGCTGAAAACTATGGCTACACCTTC
TRBV3-1/TRBV3-2	-	TRBD2	TRBJ2-5	CASSQDWDSGGQETQYF	TGTGCCAGCAGCCAAGATTGGGATAGCGGGGGTCAAGAGACCCAGTACTTC
TRBV9	-	-	TRBJ2-5	CASSVAGGRQETQYF	TGTGCCAGCAGCGTAGCGGGGGGCCGTCAAGAGACCCAGTACTTC
TRBV7-9	-	TRBD1	TRBJ1-1	CASSQPRQGDTEAFF	TGTGCCAGCAGCCAGCCCCGACAGGGGGACACTGAAGCTTTCTTT
TRBV5-7	once	TRBD1	TRBJ1-2	CASSLASGQGYGYTF	TGTGCCAGCAGCTTGGCGAGTGGACAGGGATATGGCTACACCTTC
TRBV30	-	-	TRBJ1-3	CAWSQTAGQTGNTIYF	TGTGCCTGGAGTCAGACTGCCGGACAGACCGGAAACACCATATATTTT
TRBV11-1	-	-	TRBJ2-4	CASSPWAQTKNIQYF	TGTGCCAGCAGCCCGTGGGCGCAAACCAAAAACATTCAGTACTTC
TRBV5-1	-	-	TRBJ2-7	CASSLGEYEQYF	TGCGCCAGCAGCTTGGGAGAGTACGAGCAGTACTTC
TRBV7-5	-	-	TRBJ1-5	CVRSFWANSNQPQHF	TGTGTCAGAAGCTTTTGGGCCAATAGCAATCAGCCCCAGCATTTT
TRBV28	-	-	TRBJ1-2	CASSPPPRSRQDYGYTF	TGTGCCAGCAGTCCACCCCCGCGTAGTAGGCAGGACTATGGCTACACCTTC
TRBV7-9	-	-	TRBJ1-1	CASSLSTANTEAFF	TGTGCCAGCAGCTTGAGCACAGCCAACACTGAAGCTTTCTTT
TRBV11-2	-	-	TRBJ1-6	CASSLGGYNSPLHF	TGTGCCAGCAGCTTAGGAGGCTATAATTCACCCCTCCACTTT
TRBV27	-	-	TRBJ1-5	CASKPWGQGQPQHF	TGTGCCAGCAAGCCATGGGGGCAGGGCCAGCCCCAGCATTTT
TRBV10-3	-	-	TRBJ1-3	CAIARDTDSGNTIYF	TGTGCCATCGCCCGGGACACCGACTCTGGAAACACCATATATTTT
TRBV2	-	TRBD2	TRBJ2-1	CASSERRLAGGYNEQFF	TGTGCCAGCAGTGAACGGCGACTAGCGGGGGGGTACAATGAGCAGTTCTTC
TRBV9	-	-	TRBJ2-3	CASSRDTSTDTQYF	TGTGCCAGCAGCCGGGACACTTCCACAGATACGCAGTATTTT
TRBV9	-	-	TRBJ1-2	CASSVTTEASYGYTF	TGTGCCAGCAGCGTCACGACAGAGGCCTCCTATGGCTACACCTTC
TRBV6-5	-	TRBD2	TRBJ2-3	CASSYSLATNTDTQYF	TGTGCCAGCAGTTACTCACTAGCGACCAACACAGATACGCAGTATTTT
TRBV4-1	-	-	TRBJ1-4	CASSQDRFWGSANEKLFF	TGCGCCAGCAGCCAAGATCGATTTTGGGGCAGCGCGAATGAAAAACTGTTTTTT
TRBV10-1	once	-	TRBJ2-7	CASSDTGQGGYEQYF	TGCGCCAGCAGTGATACCGGGCAGGGGGGCTACGAGCAGTACTTC
TRBV5-6	-	TRBD1	TRBJ2-5	CASSLVWTGEETQYF	TGTGCCAGCAGCTTGGTTTGGACAGGGGAAGAGACCCAGTACTTC
TRBV5-1	-	-	TRBJ2-7	CASSLVRGSYEQYF	TGCGCCAGCAGCTTGGTTCGGGGCTCCTACGAGCAGTACTTC
TRBV11-2	-	TRBD1	TRBJ2-1	CASSKRWNRGKIDEQFF	TGTGCCAGCAGCAAGCGGTGGAACAGGGGAAAAATTGATGAGCAGTTCTTC
TRBV5-1	-	-	TRBJ1-2	CASSLDPREDYTF	TGCGCCAGCAGCTTGGATCCCCGTGAGGACTACACCTTC
TRBV2	-	-	TRBJ2-7	CASSFDGYEQYF	TGTGCCAGCAGCTTCGACGGGTACGAGCAGTACTTC
TRBV10-3	few	-	TRBJ1-3	CAISGGNTIYF	TGTGCCATCAGCGGTGGAAACACCATATATTTT
TRBV19	-	-	TRBJ2-7	CASSIGSNYEQYF	TGTGCCAGTAGTATCGGGAGTAACTACGAGCAGTACTTC
TRBV4-1	few	-	TRBJ1-4	CASSQGRGTTNEKLFF	TGCGCCAGCAGCCAAGGCAGGGGTACAACTAATGAAAAACTGTTTTTT
TRBV10-2	-	TRBD1	TRBJ2-5	CASSGQGAVGETQYF	TGCGCCAGCAGCGGACAGGGGGCGGTCGGGGAGACCCAGTACTTC
TRBV27	-	TRBD2	TRBJ2-5	CASSLTSGGTYQETQYF	TGTGCCAGCAGCCTGACTAGCGGGGGGACATACCAAGAGACCCAGTACTTC
TRBV5-4	-	TRBD2	TRBJ2-1	CASSQRASGGVHEQFF	TGTGCCAGCAGCCAGCGGGCTAGCGGGGGGGTACATGAGCAGTTCTTC
TRBV9	once	-	TRBJ2-7	CASSVADSSYEQYF	TGTGCCAGCAGCGTAGCCGACAGCTCCTACGAGCAGTACTTC
TRBV11-2	-	-	TRBJ1-3	CASGQSSGNTIYF	TGTGCCAGCGGACAGTCCTCTGGAAACACCATATATTTT